This T cell receptor beta chain is drawn from a study of T cell responses to AZD1222 COVID-19 vaccine (dated by TCRdb to the early 2020s). Background for the entire study: AZD1222 recipients given second doses at about 4 weeks or at about 12 weeks were pooled, since spike-specific TCR depth and breadth were not found to differ between the two schedules. A total of 230 to 250 trial participants underwent TCR sequencing, of whom 207 received two doses of AZD1222 and around 25 received two doses of the MenACWY control vaccine. Trial participants were enrolled by age into subgroups of 18-55, 56-69 and 70-plus years, and about 150, 27 and 61 TCR-sequenced participants, respectively, were included in these subgroups. The paper's findings and limits, for the study overall: Epitopes outside the regions mutated in the B.1.351 and B.1.1.7 variants were reportedly recognized by nearly half of the unique spike-specific TCRs. Participants were mostly white British, with more females than males. The authors suggested clonal diversity may have been underestimated. In the small 56-69-year group, the increase in depth fell short of significance, most likely because of low power. No day 14 peak-response samples were available, so repertoires were characterized only after the peak T cell response. Vaccine-associated CD4 TCRs spanned the whole spike protein, with dominant responses in regions 160-218 and 743-854. After two AZD1222 doses, spike-specific TCR breadth and depth were significantly higher than at day 0 and than in MenACWY recipients. Only five to seven AZD1222 recipients were SARS-CoV-2 seropositive at baseline, limiting conclusions about previously exposed vaccinees.

The time point label of this sample denotes: baseline before first vaccination. Samples from vaccinated people were obtained from the UK trials COV001 and COV002, which included a single-blind randomized controlled phase 2/3 trial of AZD1222 (ChAdOx1 nCoV-19) in healthy adults. For TCRbeta chain sequencing, PBMC samples from trial participants were taken at day 0 and at day 28 after the second dose. Remarks on this clone: This clone's antigen is unknown. Base qualities are not recorded, but no much larger clone differs from it by a single base.

From V the trimming removes 1 base and from J it removes 1 base, while the gene matches leave 3 bases of the junction unaccounted for. The germline V gene gives CDR1 as SGDLS and CDR2 as YYNGEE. The CDR3 contains 15 residues, cysteine and phenylalanine counted. Just the 45-base CDR3 DNA is kept, in frame starting at base 1. The CDR3 regions of human TCRbeta chains were analyzed by immunosequencing. Processing in the source paper ran as follows. TCRs in the repertoires were compared against a reference library of SARS-CoV-2-specific TCRs that had been generated with the MIRA antigen-specificity platform. Breadth was defined as the fraction of unique TCRs that were SARS-CoV-2-associated. Depth was defined as the fraction of total T cells that were SARS-CoV-2-associated. Using the MIRA data, every spike-specific TCR was mapped to the spike region that the TCR reacted to and assigned to either a CD4 or a CD8 class. Log10-transformed breadth and depth values were compared by one-way ANOVA with Sidak's multiple comparisons tests. Drawn from immuneACCESS, this table holds only the in-frame rearrangements with V and J called that TCRdb kept. Clones are partly lost; checked studies trace under half to an unresolved V gene and leave the rest unexplained. V, J and clone size were drawn from that table, and D and trimming were deduced from the DNA. The sample profile shows more than 110,000 clones; 88% of them were found once. The ten largest clones add up to approximately 3.5% of the sample.

The sequencing here drew on peripheral blood, taken on day 0 of AZD1222 vaccination. This clonotype was obtained from an adult in good health. The chain was built from TRBV9 and TRBJ1-1; the junction holds 8 bases that match TRBD1. CDR3 sequence: CASSVRGTGNTEAFF. The sequenced DNA is TGTGCCAGCAGCGTAAGGGGGACAGGGAACACTGAAGCTTTCTTT.